A selection of T cell receptor beta chains follows, all from one sample in a study of T cell changes during pregnancy in multiple sclerosis. The data were produced by immunoSEQ multiplex PCR, yet TCRdb's version contains in-frame clones alone and is incomplete. The table includes 34,000 or so clones, roughly 90% detected once. The sequenced sample was CD8+ T cells from peripheral blood mononuclear cells, obtained after pregnancy. All receptors come from a female donor with multiple sclerosis, enrolled in a pregnancy study. Each CDR3 is given with its conserved first and last residue. D genes are given only for firm matches. Clone sizes are given selectively: once, few, many, or a class where the clone is expanded.

V	size	D	J	CDR3	DNA
TRBV9	NA	NA	TRBJ2-5	CASSVGSGMETQYF	TGTGCCAGCAGCGTAGGCTCAGGGATGGAGACCCAGTACTTC
TRBV29-1	NA	TRBD1	TRBJ1-2	CSARTGDNYGYTF	TGCAGCGCCCGGACAGGAGACAACTATGGCTACACCTTC
TRBV11-3	NA	TRBD2	TRBJ2-1	CASSPLAGLVYNEQFF	TGTGCCAGCAGCCCCCTAGCGGGGTTAGTCTACAATGAGCAGTTCTTC
TRBV29-1	NA	NA	TRBJ2-3	CSADLSTDTQYF	TGCAGCGCTGACCTGTCGACAGATACGCAGTATTTT
TRBV7-9	once	NA	TRBJ1-1	CASSLALRKAFF	TGTGCCAGCAGCTTAGCTCTCAGGAAGGCTTTCTTT
TRBV6-5	NA	NA	TRBJ1-3	CASRPRGFNGNTIYF	TGTGCCAGCAGGCCAAGGGGGTTCAATGGAAACACCATATATTTT
TRBV19	NA	NA	TRBJ1-1	CASSIGRSTEAFF	TGTGCCAGTAGTATCGGTCGGAGCACTGAAGCTTTCTTT
TRBV7-6	NA	NA	TRBJ2-7	CASSLKIAQKPYEQYF	TGTGCCAGCAGCTTGAAAATTGCACAGAAACCCTACGAGCAGTACTTC
TRBV7-8	NA	NA	TRBJ2-5	CASSHQGSNPYQETQYF	TGTGCCAGCAGCCATCAGGGGAGTAATCCGTACCAAGAGACCCAGTACTTC
TRBV6-1	NA	TRBD1	TRBJ2-1	CASSRTGDYNEQFF	TGTGCCAGCAGCCGGACAGGGGATTACAATGAGCAGTTCTTC
TRBV5-4	NA	NA	TRBJ1-1	CASSSRGTEAFF	TGTGCCAGCAGCTCGAGAGGGACTGAAGCTTTCTTT
TRBV21-1	medium-sized	NA	TRBJ2-5	CASNIRTEHRETQYF	TGTGCCAGCAATATAAGGACAGAACATCGAGAGACCCAGTACTTC
TRBV18	NA	NA	TRBJ2-3	CASSPVRTDTQYF	TGTGCCAGCTCTCCCGTTCGCACAGATACGCAGTATTTT
TRBV13	NA	NA	TRBJ1-4	CASSSGGPGKLFF	TGTGCCAGCAGCTCCGGGGGGCCGGGAAAACTGTTTTTT
TRBV18	NA	NA	TRBJ1-4	CASSHIYATNEKLFF	TGTGCCAGCTCACACATATATGCAACTAATGAAAAACTGTTTTTT
TRBV5-4	NA	TRBD1	TRBJ2-1	CASSLGTGAYNEQFF	TGTGCCAGCAGCCTTGGGACAGGGGCTTACAATGAGCAGTTCTTC
TRBV7-9	NA	NA	TRBJ1-4	CASAGGEKLFF	TGTGCCAGCGCAGGAGGCGAAAAACTGTTTTTT
TRBV2	NA	TRBD1	TRBJ1-2	CASRDPDSGQGNYGYTF	TGTGCCAGCAGGGACCCCGACTCGGGACAGGGCAACTATGGCTACACCTTC
TRBV5-5	few	TRBD1	TRBJ2-7	CASSWETGLAYEQYF	TGTGCCAGCAGCTGGGAGACAGGGTTAGCCTACGAGCAGTACTTC
TRBV4-2	NA	NA	TRBJ1-6	CASSQDRRPSDNSPLHF	TGTGCCAGCAGCCAAGATAGGAGGCCATCGGATAATTCACCCCTCCACTTT
TRBV4-3	NA	TRBD1	TRBJ2-2	CASSPSSTGTGELFF	TGCGCCAGCAGCCCCAGTTCGACAGGGACCGGGGAGCTGTTTTTT
TRBV18	NA	NA	TRBJ1-6	CASSPPAAGEGSYNSPLHF	TGTGCCAGCTCACCACCGGCCGCGGGGGAAGGATCCTATAATTCACCCCTCCACTTT
TRBV9	NA	TRBD2	TRBJ2-1	CASSPSGGGLNEQFF	TGTGCCAGCAGCCCTAGCGGGGGGGGGTTGAATGAGCAGTTCTTC
TRBV7-7	NA	NA	TRBJ2-1	CASSQGGEQFF	TGTGCCAGCAGCCAGGGGGGCGAGCAGTTCTTC
TRBV4-2	NA	NA	TRBJ1-6	CASSQEKGDSPLHF	TGTGCCAGCAGCCAAGAGAAGGGAGACTCACCCCTCCACTTT
TRBV11-2	once	TRBD2	TRBJ2-5	CASSFPSGGFETQYF	TGTGCCAGCAGCTTTCCTAGCGGGGGTTTCGAGACCCAGTACTTC
TRBV10-1	once	TRBD2	TRBJ2-5	CASSELAGKGETQYF	TGCGCCAGCAGTGAGTTAGCGGGGAAGGGAGAGACCCAGTACTTC
TRBV9	once	NA	TRBJ1-2	CASSGGVSYGYTF	TGTGCCAGCAGCGGGGGAGTTTCTTATGGCTACACCTTC